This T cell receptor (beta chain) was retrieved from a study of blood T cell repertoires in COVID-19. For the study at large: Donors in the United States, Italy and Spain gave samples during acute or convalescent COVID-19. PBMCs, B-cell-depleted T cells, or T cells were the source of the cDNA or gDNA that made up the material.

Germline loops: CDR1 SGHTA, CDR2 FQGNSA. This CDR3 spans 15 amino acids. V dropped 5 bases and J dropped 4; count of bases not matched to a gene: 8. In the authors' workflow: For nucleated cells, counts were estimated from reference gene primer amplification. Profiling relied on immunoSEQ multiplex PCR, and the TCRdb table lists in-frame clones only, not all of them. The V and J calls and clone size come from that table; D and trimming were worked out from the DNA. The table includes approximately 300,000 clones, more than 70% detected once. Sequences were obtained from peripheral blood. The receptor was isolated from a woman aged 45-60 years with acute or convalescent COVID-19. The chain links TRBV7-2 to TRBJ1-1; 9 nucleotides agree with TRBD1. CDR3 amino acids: CASSPRRQGVTEAFF. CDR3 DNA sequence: TGTGCCAGCAGCCCCCGTCGACAGGGGGTCACTGAAGCTTTCTTT.